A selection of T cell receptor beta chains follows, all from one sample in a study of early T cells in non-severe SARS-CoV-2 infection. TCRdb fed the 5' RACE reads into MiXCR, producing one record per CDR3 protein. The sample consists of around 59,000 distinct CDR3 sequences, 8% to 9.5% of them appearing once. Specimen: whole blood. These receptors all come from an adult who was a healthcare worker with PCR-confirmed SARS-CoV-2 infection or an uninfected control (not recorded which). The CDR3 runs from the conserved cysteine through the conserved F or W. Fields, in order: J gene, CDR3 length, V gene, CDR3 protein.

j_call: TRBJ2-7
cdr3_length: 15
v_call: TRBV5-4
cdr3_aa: CASSPGQGGTYEQYF

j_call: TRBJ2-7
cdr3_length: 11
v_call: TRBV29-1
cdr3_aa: CSGLAFDEQYF

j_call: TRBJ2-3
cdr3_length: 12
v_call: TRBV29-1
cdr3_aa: CSVARGTDTQYF

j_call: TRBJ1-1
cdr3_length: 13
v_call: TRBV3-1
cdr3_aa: CASTPGVNTEAFF

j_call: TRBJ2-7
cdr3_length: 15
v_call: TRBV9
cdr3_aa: CASSVDSGSFYEQYF

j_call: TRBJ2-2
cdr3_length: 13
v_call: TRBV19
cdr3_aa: CASSIRVTGELFF

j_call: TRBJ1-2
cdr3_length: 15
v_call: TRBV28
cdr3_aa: CASSPVTAATEGYTF

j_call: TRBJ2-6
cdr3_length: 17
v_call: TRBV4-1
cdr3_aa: CASSQQGSQTGANVLTF

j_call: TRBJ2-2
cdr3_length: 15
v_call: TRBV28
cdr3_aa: CASRENRANTGELFF

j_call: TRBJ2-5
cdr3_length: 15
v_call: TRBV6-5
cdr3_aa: CASSPSLLRQETQYF

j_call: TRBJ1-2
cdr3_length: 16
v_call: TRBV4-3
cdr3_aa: CASSQGEGGGTGGYTF

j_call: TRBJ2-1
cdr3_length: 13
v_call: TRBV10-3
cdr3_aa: CAIRSSGFDEQFF

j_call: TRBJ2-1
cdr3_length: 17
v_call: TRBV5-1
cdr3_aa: CASSFMGLAGVYNEQFF

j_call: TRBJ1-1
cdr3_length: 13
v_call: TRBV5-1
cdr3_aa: CASSLGDRGEVFF

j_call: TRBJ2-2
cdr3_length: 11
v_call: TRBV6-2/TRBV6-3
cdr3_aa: CASGLDGELFF

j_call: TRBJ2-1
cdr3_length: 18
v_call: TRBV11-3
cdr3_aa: CASSPPLPGASGEDEQFF

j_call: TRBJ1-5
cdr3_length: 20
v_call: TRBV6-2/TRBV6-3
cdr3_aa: CASSYVRGRSAPYSNQPQHF

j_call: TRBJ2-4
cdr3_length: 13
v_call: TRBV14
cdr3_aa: CASPRTGENIQYF

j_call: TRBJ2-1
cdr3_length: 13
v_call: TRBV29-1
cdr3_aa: CSVKGQGANEQFF

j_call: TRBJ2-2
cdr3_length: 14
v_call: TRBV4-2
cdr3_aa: CASSQEGLTGELFF

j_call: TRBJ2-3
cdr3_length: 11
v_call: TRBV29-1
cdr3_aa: CSAPGTDTQYF

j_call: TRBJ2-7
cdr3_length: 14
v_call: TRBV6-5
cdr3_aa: CASTSSGSSYEQYF

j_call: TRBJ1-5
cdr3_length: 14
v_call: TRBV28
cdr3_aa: CASSLGRVFQPQHF

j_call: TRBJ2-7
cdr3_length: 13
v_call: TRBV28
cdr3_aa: CASRPQSSYEQYF

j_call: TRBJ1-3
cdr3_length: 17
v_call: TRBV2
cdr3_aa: CASTPSAPRSSGNTIYF

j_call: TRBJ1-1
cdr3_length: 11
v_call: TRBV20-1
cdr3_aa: CSAPDGDEAFF